The 8 T cell receptor beta chains listed next were all sequenced from one sample in a study of blood T cells in healthy people across ages. Combining a sample-barcoded 5' primer with a J-beta primer mix, a second PCR ran for roughly 6 to 12 cycles. TCRdb redid the calling of the 5' RACE reads with MiXCR, one entry per CDR3 protein. There are about 780,000 distinct CDR3 sequences in the sample; about 59% occur only once, and roughly 26% lies in the top ten. The sequenced sample was blood. The receptor source for this set is a man aged 30 to 39 in good health.

This clonotype was seen only once. This chain uses TRBV27 with TRBJ1-5; no firm D call. The CDR3 extends over 13 amino acids. Germline lookup yields CDR1 MNHEY and CDR2 SMNVEV (reference sequence). V was clipped by 4 bases and J by 6 bases, with 10 bases between them. CDR3 in amino acids: CASSYQAGQPQHF. CDR3 in DNA: TGTGCCAGCAGTTATCAGGCCGGTCAGCCCCAGCATTTT.

V usage is TRBV20-1 and J usage is TRBJ2-5; D remains ambiguous. Germline loops: CDR1 DFQATT, CDR2 SNEGSKA (reference sequence). The CDR3 spans 12 residues. V was pared by 6 bases and J by 2 bases, with 10 bases between. CDR3 DNA: TGCAGTGCCCCGGACCTACAAGAGACCCAGTACTTC. It is translated as CSAPDLQETQYF.

As concerns this clonotype: The junction departs from the called germline gene at one end, perhaps through a read error. The chain employs TRBV29-1 and TRBJ2-5, with D perhaps being TRBD1 or TRBD2 (5 bases each). Matching the DNA end better, TRBJ2-7 makes the J call doubtful. This CDR3 has 14 amino acids. Germline CDR1 SQVTM, CDR2 ANQGSEA. This CDR3 is CSVALRDQTYEQYF. The CDR3 DNA reads TGTAGCGTTGCTCTTCGGGACCAGACCTACGAGCAGTACTTC.

The chain links TRBV12-3 or TRBV12-4 to TRBJ2-6; possible D gene TRBD1, 6 bases. V was pared by 7 bases and J by 0 bases, with 19 bases between. The CDR3 runs 18 residues. The CDR3 region is CASTLGQIRSSGANVLTF. CDR3 bases: TGTGCCAGCACCCTTGGACAGATAAGGTCCTCTGGGGCCAACGTCCTGACTTTC.

This clonotype showed up just a few times. The genes are TRBV20-1 and TRBJ2-1; the D gene is possibly TRBD1 (6 bases). The V and J ends lost 4 bases and 4 bases respectively, with 14 bases between them. CDR1 and CDR2 (germline): DFQATT, SNEGSKA (reference sequence). This CDR3 contains 14 residues. Written as DNA, the CDR3 is TGCAGTGCTACCACGGGACACCCATACAATGAGCAGTTCTTC. Translated: CSATTGHPYNEQFF.

The chain recombines TRBV12-3 or TRBV12-4 with TRBJ2-3; D remains ambiguous. The ends were cut back, 2 bases at V and 0 bases at J, with 12 bases in the middle. The CDR3 runs to 16 residues. CDR3 DNA sequence: TGTGCCAGCAGTTTACGGCCCCTAACTAGCACAGATACGCAGTATTTT. Amino acids: CASSLRPLTSTDTQYF.

This rearrangement joins TRBV6-2 or TRBV6-3 to TRBJ2-1; D is ambiguous. The V end was cut by 5 bases, the J end by 10 bases, with 15 bases between. CDR3 size: 13 residues. From germline, CDR1 is MNHEY and CDR2 SVGEGT. CDR3 DNA sequence: TGTGCCAGCAGTGATCCGCCCTACGGGGAGCAGTTCTTC. Encoded protein: CASSDPPYGEQFF.

The chain combines TRBV25-1 with TRBJ1-6, with 8 bases identical to TRBD1. CDR3 length: 14 residues. Germline V gene lookup returns CDR1 MGHDK and CDR2 SYGVNS. J was trimmed by 5 bases and V by 6 bases; bases with no gene match: 3. CDR3 DNA sequence: TGTGCCAGCAGCGGACAGGGCGATAATTCACCCCTCCACTTT. The encoded protein is CASSGQGDNSPLHF.